The 24 T cell receptor beta chains below were found in one sample sequenced in a study of CD8+CD57+ T cells in acquired aplastic anemia. The sequenced patients had an expansion of CD8+CD57+ cells seen by flow cytometry. Both TCR beta VDJ combination and CDR3 sequence profiling were carried out. Genomic DNA was the template for this profiling. MiXCR, applied by TCRdb to the reads, yields one record per CDR3 protein. The data contain 80,000 or so distinct CDR3 sequences, around 70% of them singletons. Sequencing used sorted CD4+, CD8+, or CD8+CD57+ T cells (not recorded which) from PBMCs. These receptors were obtained from a human donor with aplastic anemia.

In its sample, this clonotype was seen once. This sequence joins TRBV11-2 and TRBJ2-3, with D possibly being TRBD2 (7 bases). The V gene's germline CDR1 is SGHAT and CDR2 FQNNGV. The CDR3 contains 15 residues. V dropped 6 bases and J dropped 0 bases, with 13 bases sitting between them. CDR3 sequence reads: CASSQRGGSTDTQYF. The DNA for the CDR3 is TGTGCCAGCAGTCAGAGGGGGGGGAGCACAGATACGCAGTATTTT.

Turning to this clonotype: It may be a read error: a sequence one base away is much more abundant. The V gene is TRBV11-1, the J gene TRBJ1-3; D possibly corresponds to TRBD1 (5 bases). The CDR3 covers 16 residues. Trimming left V 5 bases short and J 4 bases short, with 18 bases between. Germline lookup yields CDR1 SGHAT and CDR2 FQDESV (reference sequence). CDR3 sequence reads: CASSKNRLSTGNTIYF. The CDR3 region has the DNA TGTGCCAGCAGCAAAAACAGGTTGTCGACCGGAAACACCATATATTTT.

On this clonotype: A single base separates this from a much larger clone, so it may be a read error. The chain links TRBV13 to TRBJ2-7; D is undetermined. CDR1 is PRHDT and CDR2 is FYEKMQ in the germline V gene (reference sequence). CDR3 length equals 18 residues. V lost 6 bases and J lost 4, with 28 bases in between. The CDR3 sequence: CASSEYQSSGVQYYEQYF. CDR3 in DNA: TGTGCCAGCAGTGAATACCAGAGCAGTGGTGTCCAGTATTACGAGCAGTACTTC.

This chain uses TRBV11-2 with TRBJ2-1; 7 bases are a match to TRBD1. The CDR3 contains 14 residues. Germline V gives CDR1 SGHAT, CDR2 FQNNGV. J gave up 6 bases and V 3 bases, and 5 bases lay outside the gene matches. The CDR3 nucleotides are TGTGCCAGCAGCTTTGACAGGGTGGGCAATGAGCAGTTCTTC. Translating gives CASSFDRVGNEQFF.

The DNA for the CDR3 is TGTGCCAGCAGTGGCCGAGGGGGTGGGGAGCAGTACTTC. Translated: CASSGRGGGEQYF. V is TRBV2 and J is TRBJ2-7; a weak D match, TRBD1 (6 bases). Germline CDR1 reads SNHLY; CDR2 reads FYNNEI. This CDR3 is built from 13 residues. V was cut by 4 bases and J by 7 bases, with 14 bases left in between.

The chain couples TRBV11-1 to TRBJ2-7; 9 positions match TRBD1. The CDR3 sequence is 17 residues long. The trim removed 5 bases at V and 2 bases at J, leaving 13 bases unmatched. Per germline, CDR1 SGHAT and CDR2 FQDESV (reference sequence). In nucleotides, the CDR3 is TGTGCCAGCAGCCTCCCCCCGGGACAGGGCTTCGCCTACGAGCAGTACTTC. Its translation is CASSLPPGQGFAYEQYF.

This chain joins TRBV7-8 and TRBJ1-1; D is unresolved. From germline, CDR1 is SGHVS and CDR2 FQNEAQ. The CDR3 runs 12 residues. Trimming removed 2 bases at V and 8 bases at J, with 9 bases between. CDR3 coding DNA: TGTGCCAGCAGCTTACAGATGGGGGAAGCTTTCTTT. This codes for CASSLQMGEAFF.

V is TRBV20-1 and J is TRBJ2-7; 9 bases agree with TRBD1. The germline V gene has CDR1 DFQATT and CDR2 SNEGSKA (reference sequence). Unmatched junction bases numbered 6, after V lost 6 bases and J lost 3 bases. The CDR3 is made up of 13 amino acids. The CDR3 protein is CSATTGGHYEQYF. CDR3 DNA: TGCAGTGCCACCACAGGGGGCCACTACGAGCAGTACTTC.

The rearrangement uses TRBV10-3 and TRBJ2-7; 10 nucleotides align to TRBD2. Germline-derived CDR1 and CDR2 are ENHRY and SYGVKD. This CDR3 has 11 amino acids. With V trimmed by 10 bases and J by 8 bases, 5 bases remained unmatched. CDR3 sequence reads: CATSSGGQQYF. In DNA, the CDR3 is TGTGCCACTTCTAGCGGGGGCCAGCAGTACTTC.

This chain links TRBV12-3 or TRBV12-4 with TRBJ2-5; D uncertain. This CDR3 region has 12 residues. Trimming removed 1 base from V and 4 bases from J, with 4 bases in between. CDR3 protein: CASSLGLETQYF. CDR3 coding DNA: TGTGCCAGCAGTTTAGGGTTAGAGACCCAGTACTTC.

This clonotype was counted a single time. The chain is built from TRBV20-1 and TRBJ2-7; TRBD2 might be the D (6 bases). The V gene lost 0 bases and the J gene lost 1 base, with 10 bases spanning the gap. Germline CDR1 DFQATT, CDR2 SNEGSKA (reference sequence). CDR3 length: 14 amino acids. Here the CDR3 reads CSARDLGGSYEQYF. The CDR3 DNA sequence: TGCAGTGCTAGAGATCTCGGGGGATCCTACGAGCAGTACTTC.

The rearrangement links TRBV24-1 to TRBJ2-1; 8 bases map to TRBD2. The CDR3 consists of 16 residues. Per the germline V gene, CDR1 is KGHDR and CDR2 is SFDVKD. Trimming removed 1 base from V and 7 bases from J; junction bases left unmatched: 8. CDR3 DNA: TGTGCCACCAGTGATTTTGGCGGGAGGATAGGGAATGAGCAGTTCTTC. Protein product: CATSDFGGRIGNEQFF.

The chain links TRBV4-3 to TRBJ1-1; TRBD1 is a possible D gene (5 bases). The CDR3 is 13 residues long. V lost 3 bases, J lost 6 bases, and 11 bases lay in between. Germline loops: CDR1 LGHNA, CDR2 YSLEER. CDR3 sequence reads: CASSQREGAEAFF. In DNA, the CDR3 is TGCGCCAGCAGCCAGAGGGAAGGGGCTGAAGCTTTCTTT.

This clonotype was seen only a few times. J is TRBJ2-1 and V is TRBV19; 8 bases map to TRBD2. Germline trimming cut 2 bases from V and 8 bases from J; bases unmatched to any gene: 20. The germline V gene has CDR1 LNHDA and CDR2 SQIVND (reference sequence). The CDR3 extends over 19 amino acids. CDR3 residues: CASSISFTSGIMEVDEQFF. The CDR3, as DNA: TGTGCCAGTAGTATAAGTTTCACTAGCGGCATAATGGAAGTAGATGAGCAGTTCTTC.

This chain joins TRBV19 and TRBJ2-1; D is unresolved. Trimming pared 3 bases from V and 9 bases from J, leaving 15 bases between. The germline gives CDR1 LNHDA, CDR2 SQIVND (reference sequence). The CDR3 length is 14 residues. The CDR3 bases are TGTGCCAGTAGTATCCTCGCAGGCACCGGTGAGCAGTTCTTC. Translating it yields CASSILAGTGEQFF. Full variable domain (rest looked up from reference TRBV19 and TRBJ2-1): DGGITQSPKYLFRKEGQNVTLSCEQNLNHDAMYWYRQDPGQGLRLIYYSQIVNDFQKGDIAEGYSVSREKKESFPLTVTSAQKNPTAFYLCASSILAGTGEQFFGPGTRLTVL.

The CDR3 bases are TGTGCCACCAGTGGCCTCGAGTCTTCGTCTGGGCAGTACTTC. Amino acids: CATSGLESSSGQYF. The chain recombines TRBV24-1 with TRBJ2-7; D remains unclear. Trimming left V 5 bases short and J 9 bases short, with 19 bases between. The CDR3 has 14 amino acids. Germline V lookup: CDR1 KGHDR, CDR2 SFDVKD.

V gene TRBV11-2 combines with J gene TRBJ2-3; D might be TRBD2 (5 bases). This CDR3 has 15 residues. Germline V gene data show CDR1 as SGHAT and CDR2 as FQNNGV. Trimming took off 3 bases at V and 4 bases at J, with 14 bases between the two ends. CDR3 residues: CASSFSGNTPDTQYF. Here the CDR3 DNA reads TGTGCCAGCAGCTTTTCCGGGAACACCCCAGATACGCAGTATTTT.

The chain's CDR3 is CASSQDSSGNTIYF. Written as DNA, the CDR3 is TGTGCCAGTAGTCAGGACAGCTCTGGAAACACCATATATTTT. The V call is TRBV19, the J call TRBJ1-3, with a weak D call TRBD1 (6 bases). V was pared by 5 bases and J by 0 bases, with 8 bases between. This CDR3 contains 14 residues. Per germline, CDR1 LNHDA and CDR2 SQIVND (reference sequence).

The chain is built from TRBV10-3 and TRBJ2-2; D gene uncertain. CDR1 is ENHRY and CDR2 is SYGVKD in the germline V gene. The V end lost 7 bases, the J end lost 3 bases, and 12 bases lay between the germline ends. There are 14 residues in the CDR3. CDR3 loop: CAIMSATHTGELFF. For the CDR3, the DNA is TGTGCCATCATGTCTGCGACGCACACCGGGGAGCTGTTTTTT.

This clonotype appeared a few times. The gene calls are TRBV7-9 and TRBJ1-2; D remains ambiguous. With 1 base removed from V and 6 bases from J, the gap between germline ends came to 9 bases. The germline CDR1 and CDR2 sequences are SEHNR and FQNEAQ (reference sequence). CDR3 length equals 13 residues. CDR3 nucleotide sequence: TGTGCCAGCAGCTTAGGACAAGTCCATGGCTACACCTTC. It encodes CASSLGQVHGYTF.

This clonotype was seen only once. The chain is built from TRBV20-1 and TRBJ1-5; D gene unclear. V dropped 6 bases and J dropped 4 bases, with 13 bases sitting between them. The germline gives CDR1 DFQATT, CDR2 SNEGSKA (reference sequence). This CDR3 has 13 amino acids. The CDR3 bases are TGCAGTGCCCACTCGGTCGGGAATCAGCCCCAGCATTTT. It translates to CSAHSVGNQPQHF.

The rearrangement joins TRBV9 to TRBJ2-7; 10 nucleotides agree with TRBD2. The CDR3 spans 16 residues. V trimming: 0 bases; J trimming: 1 base; junction bases outside the gene matches: 4. The germline V gene has CDR1 SGDLS and CDR2 YYNGEE. The CDR3 coding sequence is TGTGCCAGCAGCGTAGGCCCTAGCGGGGGTTCCTACGAGCAGTACTTC. This encodes CASSVGPSGGSYEQYF.

This chain joins TRBV9 and TRBJ2-3; D not resolved. Looked up from germline, CDR1 is SGDLS and CDR2 is YYNGEE. This CDR3 region has 13 residues. V dropped 0 bases and J dropped 6 bases, with 8 bases sitting between them. The CDR3 nucleotides are TGTGCCAGCAGCGTAGGGGTGAAGGATACGCAGTATTTT. Its translation is CASSVGVKDTQYF.

This clonotype was detected many times. The chain recombines TRBV6-6 with TRBJ1-1; D is ambiguous. This CDR3 is built from 11 residues. The V gene's germline CDR1 is MNHNY and CDR2 SVGAGI (reference sequence). Between the trimmed V and J ends, which lost 8 bases and 0 bases, there was a span of 4 bases. This CDR3 reads CASRVNTEAFF. CDR3 nucleotide sequence: TGTGCCAGCCGTGTGAACACTGAAGCTTTCTTT.